One and the same sample provided the 29 T cell receptor beta chains below, sequenced in a study of cytomegalovirus exposure and HLA in healthy donors. In the PCR, 60 Vbeta and 13 Jbeta primers were used. Sequencing was performed with immunoSEQ multiplex PCR; in TCRdb, only in-frame clones are kept and a portion is missing. The sample records about 190,000 clones, 80% to 90% being singletons. The sequencing input was PBMCs. Source of these receptors: a woman in her twenties or thirties in good health and CMV-seronegative.

V and J are TRBV7-2 and TRBJ2-3, with 7 positions matching TRBD2. Trimming at V came to 2 bases and at J to 2 bases, leaving 4 bases not matched to a gene. The CDR3 has 15 residues. CDR1 and CDR2 (germline): SGHTA, FQGNSA. CDR3 bases: TGTGCCAGCAGCTTACAAGCGGGGATCACAGATACGCAGTATTTT. This encodes CASSLQAGITDTQYF. Full variable domain (missing parts from reference TRBV7-2 and TRBJ2-3): GAGVSQSPSNKVTEKGKDVELRCDPISGHTALYWYRQSLGQGLEFLIYFQGNSAPDKSGLPSDRFSAERTGGSVSTLTIQRTQQEDSAVYLCASSLQAGITDTQYFGPGTRLTVL.

Comments on this clone: Other nucleotide sequences from this sample produce the same CDR3. CDR3 sequence (DNA): TGCGCCAGCAGCTTTTCAGGGGGCTACGAGCAGTACTTC. Translation gives CASSFSGGYEQYF. This chain uses TRBV5-1 with TRBJ2-7; 7 nucleotides match TRBD1. This CDR3 has 13 residues. CDR1 SGHRS and CDR2 YFSETQ come from the germline V gene. Germline trimming cut 2 bases from V and 3 bases from J; bases unmatched to any gene: 2.

The V and J genes are TRBV5-6 and TRBJ1-2, with 9 bases fitting TRBD1. The germline V gene encodes CDR1 SGHDT and CDR2 YYEEEE. The V and J ends lost 4 bases and 4 bases, in that order; junction bases with no gene match: 8. The CDR3 is made up of 15 amino acids. The CDR3 here is CASSENWTGAYGYTF. The CDR3 DNA sequence: TGTGCCAGCAGCGAAAACTGGACAGGGGCCTATGGCTACACCTTC.

The V gene is TRBV28, the J gene TRBJ2-1; 7 bases agree with TRBD2. The germline V gene encodes CDR1 MDHEN and CDR2 SYDVKM. The length of the CDR3 is 14 residues. Trimming removed 5 bases from V and 9 bases from J; junction bases left unmatched: 10. This CDR3 reads CASSRLRREGEQFF. The CDR3 nucleotides read TGTGCCAGCAGTCGACTGCGCAGGGAGGGTGAGCAGTTCTTC.

This chain links TRBV2 with TRBJ2-3; D gene unclear. This CDR3 is built from 15 residues. V lost 8 bases to trimming and J lost 0 bases, with 15 bases between them. Germline CDR1 reads SNHLY; CDR2 reads FYNNEI. CDR3 loop: CASVFEAESTDTQYF. The CDR3 region has the DNA TGTGCCAGCGTTTTTGAGGCAGAAAGCACAGATACGCAGTATTTT.

The CDR3 loop reads CASSLGPSGSRETQYF. CDR3 coding DNA: TGTGCCAGCAGTTTAGGTCCTAGCGGGAGTCGGGAGACCCAGTACTTC. V is TRBV28 and J is TRBJ2-5, with TRBD2 matching over 10 bases. Germline assignment: CDR1 MDHEN and CDR2 SYDVKM. CDR3 length equals 16 residues. V lost 2 bases and J lost 5; bases outside the gene matches: 8.

As for this clone: Other DNA sequences in this specimen translate into the identical CDR3. The chain uses TRBV5-1 and TRBJ2-1; TRBD2 matches at 7 bases. Germline CDR1 SGHRS, CDR2 YFSETQ. The CDR3 has 14 residues. Unmatched junction bases numbered 0, after V lost 3 bases and J lost 0 bases. The CDR3 protein is CASSSGGSYNEQFF. In DNA, the CDR3 is TGCGCCAGCAGCTCGGGGGGCTCCTACAATGAGCAGTTCTTC.

The chain uses TRBV5-4 and TRBJ1-2, with 9 bases matching TRBD1. The trim removed 4 bases at V and 3 bases at J, leaving 7 bases unmatched. CDR1 and CDR2 (germline): SGHNT, YYREEE (reference sequence). This CDR3 spans 15 amino acids. DNA of the CDR3: TGTGCCAGCAGCATCCGGGACAGGGAGGACTATGGCTACACCTTC. It codes for CASSIRDREDYGYTF.

This chain links TRBV30 with TRBJ2-3; TRBD2 matches at 12 bases. CDR1 is GTSNPN, CDR2 SVGIG, per germline (reference sequence). CDR3 length: 15 amino acids. Unmatched junction bases numbered 3, after V lost 3 bases and J lost 2 bases. The CDR3 DNA follows: TGTGCCTGGAGAGGGACTAGCGGGTACACAGATACGCAGTATTTT. Amino acid sequence: CAWRGTSGYTDTQYF.

The chain joins TRBV19 to TRBJ2-2; perhaps TRBD1 as D (5 bases). The CDR3 totals 12 residues. V was pared by 5 bases and J by 6 bases, with 7 bases between. Germline assignment: CDR1 LNHDA and CDR2 SQIVND (reference sequence). This CDR3 is CASSWGSGELFF. CDR3 coding DNA: TGTGCCAGTAGTTGGGGCTCCGGGGAGCTGTTTTTT. The full variable domain, its missing parts supplied by reference TRBV19 and TRBJ2-2, is DGGITQSPKYLFRKEGQNVTLSCEQNLNHDAMYWYRQDPGQGLRLIYYSQIVNDFQKGDIAEGYSVSREKKESFPLTVTSAQKNPTAFYLCASSWGSGELFFGEGSRLTVL.

The rearrangement links TRBV27 to TRBJ2-7, with TRBD1 matching over 9 bases. CDR3 length: 15 residues. Germline values: CDR1 MNHEY, CDR2 SMNVEV (reference sequence). V was pared by 6 bases and J by 4 bases, with 10 bases of the junction left unmatched. The CDR3 nucleotides read TGTGCCAGCAGACCCTCGGTACAGGGGGCATACGAGCAGTACTTC. Its protein is CASRPSVQGAYEQYF.

The chain recombines TRBV5-1 with TRBJ2-7; 10 positions match TRBD1. The CDR3 runs to 14 residues. Per the germline V gene, CDR1 is SGHRS and CDR2 is YFSETQ. The V segment lost 7 bases and the J segment 3 bases; nucleotides outside the gene matches: 7. CDR3 DNA sequence: TGCGCCAGCGGCCCCGGGACAGGGGTCTACGAGCAGTACTTC. This codes for CASGPGTGVYEQYF.

J is TRBJ2-1 and V is TRBV6-5; 8 bases line up with TRBD2. The length of the CDR3 is 15 residues. V lost 4 bases to trimming and J lost 7 bases; unmatched junction nucleotides: 9. Germline-derived CDR1 and CDR2 are MNHEY and SVGAGI. This CDR3 is CASSSPGLGLNEQFF. As DNA, the CDR3 is TGTGCCAGCAGTTCACCGGGACTAGGTCTGAATGAGCAGTTCTTC.

The chain recombines TRBV6-5 with TRBJ2-3; the D gene is possibly TRBD1 (5 bases). Germline CDR1 MNHEY, CDR2 SVGAGI. The CDR3 is made up of 14 amino acids. The germline V and J ends were trimmed by 2 bases and 3 bases, with 9 bases remaining between them. CDR3 amino acids: CASSYGPGTDTQYF. The CDR3 DNA is TGTGCCAGCAGTTACGGGCCAGGGACAGATACGCAGTATTTT.

The genes are TRBV28 and TRBJ1-1, with TRBD1 as a possible D gene (5 bases). Germline loops: CDR1 MDHEN, CDR2 SYDVKM. This CDR3 is built from 12 residues. V was shortened by 6 bases and J by 6 bases, with 11 bases between the two germline ends. Here the CDR3 reads CASSIRVAEAFF. CDR3 bases: TGTGCCAGCAGCATCAGGGTGGCTGAAGCTTTCTTT.

This clone came up once. The V call is TRBV4-1, the J call TRBJ2-5, with 9 nucleotides matching TRBD1. V was clipped by 2 bases and J by 3 bases; unmatched bases: 7. Germline loops: CDR1 MGHRA, CDR2 YSYEKL. The CDR3 is 16 amino acids. The CDR3 region has the DNA TGCGCCAGCAGCCAAACTCCGGGACAGGGTGAAGAGACCCAGTACTTC. Encoded protein: CASSQTPGQGEETQYF.

The chain uses TRBV19 and TRBJ2-2; D ambiguous. This CDR3 is 15 amino acids long. Trimming took off 7 bases at V and 1 base at J, with 13 bases between the two ends. Germline V lookup: CDR1 LNHDA, CDR2 SQIVND (reference sequence). CDR3: CASTLGQGNTGELFF. The DNA of the CDR3 is TGTGCCAGTACCCTAGGCCAAGGGAACACCGGGGAGCTGTTTTTT.

This chain joins TRBV9 and TRBJ2-2; TRBD1 matches 9 bases. J gave up 4 bases and V 4 bases, and 8 bases lay outside the gene matches. The CDR3 sequence is 16 residues long. Germline assignment: CDR1 SGDLS and CDR2 YYNGEE. The CDR3 DNA sequence: TGTGCCAGCAGCAAAGCACAGGGGGCGGTCACCGGGGAGCTGTTTTTT. It translates to CASSKAQGAVTGELFF. Using reference TRBV9 and TRBJ2-2 for the parts outside the CDR3, the full variable domain is DSGVTQTPKHLITATGQRVTLRCSPRSGDLSVYWYQQSLDQGLQFLIQYYNGEERAKGNILERFSAQQFPDLHSELNLSSLELGDSALYFCASSKAQGAVTGELFFGEGSRLTVL.

The chain links TRBV7-3 to TRBJ2-2; tentative D call: TRBD1 (6 bases). V lost 0 bases to trimming and J lost 5 bases, with 16 bases between them. The CDR3 covers 17 residues. The V gene's germline CDR1 is SGHTA and CDR2 FQGTGA. CDR3 in amino acids: CASSLTREQGLTGELFF. DNA of the CDR3: TGTGCCAGCAGCTTAACGAGGGAACAGGGCTTGACCGGGGAGCTGTTTTTT.

Only a few counts were recorded for this clone. The chain couples TRBV19 to TRBJ1-5, with 10 bases fitting TRBD1. V gave up 4 bases and J gave up 4 bases; unmatched junction bases: 4. The CDR3 extends over 15 amino acids. Per germline, CDR1 LNHDA and CDR2 SQIVND (reference sequence). CDR3 sequence (DNA): TGTGCCAGTAGTAGTGGACAGGGGGGTAATCAGCCCCAGCATTTT. Its translation: CASSSGQGGNQPQHF.

This clone was seen once. The chain couples TRBV15 to TRBJ2-5, with 9 bases aligning to TRBD2. V gave up 0 bases and J gave up 6 bases; unmatched junction bases: 8. This CDR3 is 16 amino acids long. Germline V gene sequence: CDR1 LNHNV, CDR2 YYDKDF (reference sequence). The CDR3 sequence: CATSRDLVAGDQTQYF. The CDR3 nucleotides read TGTGCCACCAGCAGAGATCTAGTAGCGGGAGATCAGACCCAGTACTTC.

The chain uses TRBV19 and TRBJ1-5, with TRBD1 matching over 8 bases. CDR3 length: 15 residues. V dropped 5 bases and J dropped 8; count of bases not matched to a gene: 11. CDR1 and CDR2 (germline): LNHDA, SQIVND (reference sequence). The CDR3 coding sequence is TGTGCCAGTAGTGGACAGGGTACGGCTGGCAAGCCCCAGCATTTT. It specifies CASSGQGTAGKPQHF. Filled out from reference TRBV19 and TRBJ1-5, the complete variable domain reads DGGITQSPKYLFRKEGQNVTLSCEQNLNHDAMYWYRQDPGQGLRLIYYSQIVNDFQKGDIAEGYSVSREKKESFPLTVTSAQKNPTAFYLCASSGQGTAGKPQHFGDGTRLSIL.

V is TRBV28 and J is TRBJ2-6, with 9 bases matching TRBD2. The length of the CDR3 is 17 residues. Trimming removed 8 bases from V and 1 base from J; junction bases left unmatched: 9. The V gene's germline CDR1 is MDHEN and CDR2 SYDVKM. The CDR3 DNA sequence: TGTGCCAGCTCCCTGGTGAGCGGGAGGTCTGGGGCCAACGTCCTGACTTTC. Residues: CASSLVSGRSGANVLTF. The entire variable domain, with the rest obtained from reference TRBV28 and TRBJ2-6, is as follows: DVKVTQSSRYLVKRTGEKVFLECVQDMDHENMFWYRQDPGLGLRLIYFSYDVKMKEKGDIPEGYSVSREKKERFSLILESASTNQTSMYLCASSLVSGRSGANVLTFGAGSRLTVL.

The chain combines TRBV9 with TRBJ2-2, with 10 bases that match TRBD1. Germline V lookup: CDR1 SGDLS, CDR2 YYNGEE. This CDR3 has 16 amino acids. Trimming removed 3 bases from V and 6 bases from J; junction bases left unmatched: 8. As DNA, the CDR3 is TGTGCCAGCAGCGGGTGGACAGGGGGGATCGCCGGGGAGCTGTTTTTT. This translates into CASSGWTGGIAGELFF. Complete variable domain (other parts from reference TRBV9 and TRBJ2-2): DSGVTQTPKHLITATGQRVTLRCSPRSGDLSVYWYQQSLDQGLQFLIQYYNGEERAKGNILERFSAQQFPDLHSELNLSSLELGDSALYFCASSGWTGGIAGELFFGEGSRLTVL.

This clone was picked up one time. The chain recombines TRBV2 with TRBJ2-1; 14 nucleotides agree with TRBD2. Germline lookup yields CDR1 SNHLY and CDR2 FYNNEI. The CDR3 has 15 amino acids. J lost 10 bases, V lost 8 bases, and 10 bases had no gene match. CDR3 DNA sequence: TGTGCCAGCGTGGGGGGACTAGCGGGAGTGTACGAGCAGTTCTTC. Translation gives CASVGGLAGVYEQFF.

This sequence joins TRBV5-1 and TRBJ2-2; D is unresolved. Trimming shortened V by 2 bases and J by 2 bases, and 10 bases separated the two germline ends. The CDR3 is made up of 15 amino acids. Germline lookup yields CDR1 SGHRS and CDR2 YFSETQ. The CDR3 loop is CASSLNSINTGELFF. CDR3 DNA: TGCGCCAGCAGCTTAAACTCGATAAACACCGGGGAGCTGTTTTTT.

Only a few counts were recorded for this clone. The chain combines TRBV6-5 with TRBJ2-5; 8 bases are a match to TRBD1. CDR3 length: 15 amino acids. The germline gives CDR1 MNHEY, CDR2 SVGAGI. V lost 0 bases, J lost 5 bases, and 5 bases stayed unmatched. In DNA, the CDR3 is TGTGCCAGCAGTTACTCTCAGGGGGCGCCGGAGACCCAGTACTTC. As protein: CASSYSQGAPETQYF.

This chain connects TRBV28 to TRBJ1-2; unclear D gene. Trimming took off 0 bases at V and 3 bases at J, with 17 bases between the two ends. Germline assignment: CDR1 MDHEN and CDR2 SYDVKM. This CDR3 comprises 17 residues. CDR3 sequence (DNA): TGTGCCAGCAGTTTATGGACGGGTGGCGAAAACCACTATGGCTACACCTTC. Translation gives CASSLWTGGENHYGYTF.

The chain couples TRBV10-3 to TRBJ1-1; no reliable D call. Per the germline V gene, CDR1 is ENHRY and CDR2 is SYGVKD. V lost 10 bases and J lost 3, with 12 bases in between. The CDR3 covers 12 residues. The CDR3 DNA reads TGTGCCAGCTCTTGGGAGGACACTGAAGCTTTCTTT. This codes for CASSWEDTEAFF.